Following are 16 T cell receptor beta chains from one sample sequenced in a study of blood T cell repertoires in COVID-19. Sequenced by immunoSEQ multiplex PCR; TCRdb stores in-frame clones only, minus some. The sample has 90,000 to 120,000 clones, around 90% seen once; the top ten hold roughly 2.3%. Sequencing used peripheral blood. The receptors here all came from a human donor in a cohort sampled during active COVID-19.

This clone has just one count. The rearrangement uses TRBV4-1 and TRBJ2-7; TRBD1 matches at 7 bases. Trimming took 0 bases from V and 6 from J; bases not matched to a gene: 11. CDR1 and CDR2 from the germline V gene are MGHRA and YSYEKL. This CDR3 spans 16 amino acids. CDR3 DNA: TGCGCCAGCAGCCAAGATGAGGGGGCAGGGGCTGGCGAGCAGTACTTC. As protein: CASSQDEGAGAGEQYF.

V is TRBV18 and J is TRBJ1-5; TRBD1 matches at 9 bases. V was pared by 2 bases and J by 7 bases, with 12 bases of the junction left unmatched. This CDR3 has 17 residues. From germline, CDR1 is KGHSH and CDR2 LQKENI. The CDR3 DNA sequence: TGTGCCAGCTCACCAGGGGATATGGGACAGGGAGGCCAGCCCCAGCATTTT. The encoded protein is CASSPGDMGQGGQPQHF.

The rearrangement uses TRBV6-6 and TRBJ2-2, with 7 bases that match TRBD1. The CDR3 spans 14 residues. Looked up from germline, CDR1 is MNHNY and CDR2 is SVGAGI (reference sequence). Trimming cost V 6 bases and J 0 bases; bases outside gene matches: 1. The CDR3: CASRGQPNTGELFF. The CDR3 DNA follows: TGTGCCAGCAGGGGACAGCCGAACACCGGGGAGCTGTTTTTT.

The chain links TRBV27 to TRBJ1-2; maybe TRBD1 (5 bases). This CDR3 contains 14 residues. V lost 6 bases to trimming and J lost 8 bases, with 19 bases between them. Germline-derived CDR1 and CDR2 are MNHEY and SMNVEV (reference sequence). CDR3 sequence (DNA): TGTGCCAGCAGGACCGACTTAATAGGGGAAGGCTACACCTTC. Translated: CASRTDLIGEGYTF.

CDR3 sequence: CASTPSSGANVLTF. The DNA for the CDR3 is TGTGCCAGCACACCTAGCTCTGGGGCCAACGTCCTGACTTTC. The J gene is TRBJ2-6, the V gene TRBV7-3; D is unresolved. The CDR3 is 14 amino acids. Trimming shortened V by 7 bases and J by 0 bases, and 7 bases separated the two germline ends. CDR1 is SGHTA and CDR2 is FQGTGA in the germline V gene.

The chain links TRBV4-2 to TRBJ2-1; the D gene is possibly TRBD2 (5 bases). The CDR3 loop spans 14 amino acids. Germline loops: CDR1 LGHNA, CDR2 YNFKEQ. Trimming stripped 0 bases from V and 6 bases from J, with 9 bases between. Written as DNA, the CDR3 is TGTGCCAGCAGCCAAGAAGGACTTACCAATGAGCAGTTCTTC. Translated, it gives CASSQEGLTNEQFF.

This chain uses TRBV7-9 with TRBJ1-1; TRBD1 matches at 7 bases. The length of the CDR3 is 15 residues. With V trimmed by 5 bases and J by 1 base, 7 bases remained unmatched. Germline values: CDR1 SEHNR, CDR2 FQNEAQ (reference sequence). As DNA, the CDR3 is TGTGCCAGCAGCGGACCGGACAGGCGGAACACTGAAGCTTTCTTT. It codes for CASSGPDRRNTEAFF. The variable domain in full, with the rest retrieved from reference TRBV7-9 and TRBJ1-1, is DTGVSQNPRHKITKRGQNVTFRCDPISEHNRLYWYRQTLGQGPEFLTYFQNEAQLEKSRLLSDRFSAERPKGSFSTLEIQRTEQGDSAMYLCASSGPDRRNTEAFFGQGTRLTVV.

The rearrangement joins TRBV5-1 to TRBJ2-7, with TRBD2 as a possible D gene (5 bases). This CDR3 is built from 15 residues. Trimming stripped 1 base from V and 1 base from J, with 12 bases between. Germline CDR1 and CDR2: SGHRS and YFSETQ. CDR3 sequence (DNA): TGCGCCAGCAGCTTGCTAGGCGGGCAGTCCTACGAGCAGTACTTC. Protein sequence: CASSLLGGQSYEQYF.

This clone occurred a few times. The rearrangement links TRBV15 to TRBJ2-5; the D gene is possibly TRBD2 (6 bases). Trimming took off 8 bases at V and 9 bases at J, with 16 bases between the two ends. The CDR3 runs 12 residues. Germline CDR1 LNHNV, CDR2 YYDKDF (reference sequence). The CDR3 DNA is TGTGCCACCGGCCCGGGGGTCGAGGCCCAGTACTTC. Protein sequence: CATGPGVEAQYF.

The V call is TRBV19, the J call TRBJ2-1; 7 positions match TRBD1. Germline values: CDR1 LNHDA, CDR2 SQIVND (reference sequence). There are 13 residues in the CDR3. Unmatched junction bases numbered 4, after V lost 3 bases and J lost 8 bases. Written as DNA, the CDR3 is TGTGCCAGTAGTATCTGGACAGGCTATGAGCAGTTCTTC. Encoded protein: CASSIWTGYEQFF.

The rearrangement links TRBV20-1 to TRBJ2-7; tentative D call: TRBD2 (6 bases). Germline CDR1 DFQATT, CDR2 SNEGSKA (reference sequence). Trimming removed 5 bases at V and 3 bases at J, with 8 bases between. The CDR3 is 11 residues long. The CDR3 nucleotides read TGCAGTGCTCCGGGACTCTACGAGCAGTACTTC. Its protein product is CSAPGLYEQYF.

CDR3 loop: CASSPQASRAGSRNTEAFF. For the CDR3, the DNA is TGTGCCAGCTCACCACAGGCCTCAAGGGCAGGGTCGAGGAACACTGAAGCTTTCTTT. The rearrangement joins TRBV18 to TRBJ1-1; the D gene is possibly TRBD1 (5 bases). The V gene's germline CDR1 is KGHSH and CDR2 LQKENI. The CDR3 runs 19 residues. Trimming pared 1 base from V and 1 base from J, leaving 22 bases between.

CDR3 sequence reads: CASMGGSNEKLFF. The CDR3 DNA sequence: TGTGCCAGCATGGGAGGGTCTAATGAAAAACTGTTTTTT. The rearrangement links TRBV28 to TRBJ1-4, with no clear D. The germline V and J ends were trimmed by 7 bases and 3 bases, with 9 bases remaining between them. Germline-derived CDR1 and CDR2 are MDHEN and SYDVKM. CDR3 size: 13 residues.

The J gene is TRBJ1-2, the V gene TRBV20-1, with TRBD1 as a possible D gene (5 bases). V was pared by 6 bases and J by 8 bases, with 13 bases between. Germline loops: CDR1 DFQATT, CDR2 SNEGSKA (reference sequence). CDR3 length equals 11 residues. The CDR3: CSAQRQYGYTF. CDR3 bases: TGCAGTGCCCAACGACAGTACGGCTACACCTTC.

J is TRBJ2-7 and V is TRBV10-1; 8 nucleotides align to TRBD1. The CDR3 length is 13 residues. The germline V gene has CDR1 WNHNN and CDR2 SYGVQD (reference sequence). Trimming removed 6 bases from V and 6 bases from J; junction bases left unmatched: 7. The CDR3, as DNA: TGCGCCAGCAGCTCCAGGGGGCTCGGCGAGCAGTACTTC. This translates into CASSSRGLGEQYF.

V and J are TRBV10-3 and TRBJ2-1; 7 bases line up with TRBD2. V shed 6 bases and J 2 bases; nucleotides not matched to a gene: 7. This CDR3 contains 15 residues. Per germline, CDR1 ENHRY and CDR2 SYGVKD. CDR3 DNA sequence: TGTGCCATCAGGGGCGGGGCGGGGGCCTACAATGAGCAGTTCTTC. This encodes CAIRGGAGAYNEQFF.